This TCR beta chain was captured in a study of post-analysis software for immune sequencing data. Germline values: CDR1 SEHNR, CDR2 FQNEAQ (reference sequence). The length of the CDR3 is 13 residues. The germline V and J ends were trimmed by 1 base and 3 bases, with 7 bases remaining between them. This clonotype was found a few times. Its matching antigen is unknown. The TCR beta cDNA libraries contained unique molecular identifiers. TCRdb ran MiXCR on the PCR reads and lists one entry per CDR3 protein. The sample lists approximately 660,000 distinct CDR3 sequences, approximately 60% seen once, with approximately 10% in the top ten. Notes on the study in general: Five or six TRBV segments were significantly more frequent in patients than in controls. TRBV5-6, TRBV5-1 and TRBV20-1 were among these segments.

This chain joins TRBV7-9 and TRBJ2-7, with D possibly TRBD2 on 6 matching bases. Sequenced: blood. This TCR was recovered from a girl aged 2-10 years with multiple sclerosis. Written as DNA, the CDR3 is TGTGCCAGCAGCTTAGTGGGACTCTACGAGCAGTACTTC. Translation: CASSLVGLYEQYF.